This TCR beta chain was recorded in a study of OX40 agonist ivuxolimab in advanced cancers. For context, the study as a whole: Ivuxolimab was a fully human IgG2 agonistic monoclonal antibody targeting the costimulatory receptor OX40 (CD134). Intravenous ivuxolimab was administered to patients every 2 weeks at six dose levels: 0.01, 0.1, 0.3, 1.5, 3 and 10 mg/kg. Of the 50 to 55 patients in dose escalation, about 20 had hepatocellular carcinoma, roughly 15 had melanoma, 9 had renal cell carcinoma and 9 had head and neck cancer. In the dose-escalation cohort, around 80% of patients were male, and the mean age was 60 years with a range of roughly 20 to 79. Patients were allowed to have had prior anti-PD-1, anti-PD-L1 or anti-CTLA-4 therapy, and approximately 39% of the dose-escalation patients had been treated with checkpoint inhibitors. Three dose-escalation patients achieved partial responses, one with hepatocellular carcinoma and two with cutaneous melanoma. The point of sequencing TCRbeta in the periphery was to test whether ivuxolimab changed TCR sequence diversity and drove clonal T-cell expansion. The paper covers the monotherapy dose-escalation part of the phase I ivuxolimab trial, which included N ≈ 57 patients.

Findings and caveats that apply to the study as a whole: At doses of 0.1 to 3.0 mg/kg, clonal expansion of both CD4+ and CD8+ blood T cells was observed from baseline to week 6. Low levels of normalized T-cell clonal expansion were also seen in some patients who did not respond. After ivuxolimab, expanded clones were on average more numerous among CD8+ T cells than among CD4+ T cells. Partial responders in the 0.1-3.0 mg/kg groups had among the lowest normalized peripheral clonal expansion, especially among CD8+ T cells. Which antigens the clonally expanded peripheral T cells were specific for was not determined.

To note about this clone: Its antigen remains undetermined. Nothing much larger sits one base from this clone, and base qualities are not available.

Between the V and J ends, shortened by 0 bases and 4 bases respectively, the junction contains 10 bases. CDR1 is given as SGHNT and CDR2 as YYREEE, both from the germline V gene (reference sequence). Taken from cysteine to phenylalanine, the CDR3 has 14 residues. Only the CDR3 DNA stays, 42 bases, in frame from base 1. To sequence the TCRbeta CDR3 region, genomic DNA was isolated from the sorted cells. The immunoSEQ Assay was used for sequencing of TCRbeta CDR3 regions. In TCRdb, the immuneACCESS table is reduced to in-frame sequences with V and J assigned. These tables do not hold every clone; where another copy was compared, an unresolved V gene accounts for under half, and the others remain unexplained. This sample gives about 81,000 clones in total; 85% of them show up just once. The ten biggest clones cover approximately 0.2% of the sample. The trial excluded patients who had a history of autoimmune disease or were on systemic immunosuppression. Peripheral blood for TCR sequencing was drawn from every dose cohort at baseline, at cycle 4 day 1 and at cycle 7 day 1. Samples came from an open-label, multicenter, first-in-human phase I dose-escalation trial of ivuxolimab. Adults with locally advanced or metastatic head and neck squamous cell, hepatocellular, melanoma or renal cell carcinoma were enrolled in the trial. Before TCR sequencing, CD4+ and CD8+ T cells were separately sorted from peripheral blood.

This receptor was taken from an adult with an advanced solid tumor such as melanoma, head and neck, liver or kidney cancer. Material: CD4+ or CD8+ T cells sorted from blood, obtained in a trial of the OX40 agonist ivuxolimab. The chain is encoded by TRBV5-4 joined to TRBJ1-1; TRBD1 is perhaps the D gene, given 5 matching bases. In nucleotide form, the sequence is TGTGCCAGCAGCTTGGCTCAGGGAAGCACTGAAGCTTTCTTT. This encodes CASSLAQGSTEAFF.